Below, 30 T cell receptor beta chains from the same sample are listed, as sequenced in a study of T cell responses to AZD1222 COVID-19 vaccine (dated by TCRdb to about 2021). The receptor library was made with the immunoSEQ multiplex PCR assay. The table was pulled from immuneACCESS by TCRdb, which kept in-frame rearrangements only. Such tables lose some clones; where checked, under half of the loss comes from unresolved V genes, and the rest has no known cause. The sample yields about 77,000 clones; roughly 90% were counted once. More than 4.5% of the sample goes to the ten largest clones. The time point label, as the study defines it: about 28 days (+/-7) after the second vaccine dose. The specimen was peripheral blood, collected 28 days after the second AZD1222 dose. All receptors come from an adult who received the AZD1222 COVID-19 vaccine.

The rearrangement joins TRBV5-3 to TRBJ2-2, with D uncertain. TRBV5-3 is sorted into the ORF group, with uncertain function. The V end lost 0 bases, the J end lost 3 bases, and 12 bases lay between the germline ends. This CDR3 is built from 16 residues. CDR3 in amino acids: CARSLVGWWDTGELFF. As DNA, the CDR3 is TGTGCCAGAAGCTTGGTAGGGTGGTGGGACACCGGGGAGCTGTTTTTT.

The table lists this clone with a count of one. The chain couples TRBV2 to TRBJ1-4, with a weak D call TRBD1 (5 bases). This CDR3 has 16 amino acids. V was clipped by 3 bases and J by 3 bases, with 14 bases between them. Germline values: CDR1 SNHLY, CDR2 FYNNEI. The CDR3 spells CASSDPGRVPNEKLFF. The CDR3 DNA follows: TGTGCCAGCAGTGATCCCGGCAGGGTACCTAATGAAAAACTGTTTTTT.

The gene calls are TRBV9 and TRBJ2-3, with D perhaps given as TRBD1 or TRBD2 (5 bases each). V gave up 4 bases and J gave up 4 bases, with 19 bases separating them. Germline CDR1 and CDR2: SGDLS and YYNGEE. The CDR3 contains 16 residues. The CDR3: CASSSPGAVLADTQYF. In DNA, the CDR3 is TGTGCCAGCAGCTCGCCCGGGGCCGTGCTCGCAGATACGCAGTATTTT. Using reference TRBV9 and TRBJ2-3 for the parts outside the CDR3, the full variable domain is DSGVTQTPKHLITATGQRVTLRCSPRSGDLSVYWYQQSLDQGLQFLIQYYNGEERAKGNILERFSAQQFPDLHSELNLSSLELGDSALYFCASSSPGAVLADTQYFGPGTRLTVL.

The chain recombines TRBV29-1 with TRBJ2-6; possible D gene TRBD1, 8 bases. V shed 3 bases and J shed 0 bases, with 15 bases lying between them. Germline values: CDR1 SQVTM, CDR2 ANQGSEA. The CDR3 runs 17 residues. This CDR3 reads CSVDGGTGHSGANVLTF. CDR3 coding DNA: TGCAGCGTTGACGGGGGGACAGGACACTCTGGGGCCAACGTCCTGACTTTC.

This clone appeared a few times. The chain employs TRBV6-6 and TRBJ1-3, with D possibly matching TRBD1 (6 bases). V lost 6 bases to trimming and J lost 2 bases, with 17 bases between them. Germline lookup yields CDR1 MNHNY and CDR2 SVGAGI (reference sequence). This CDR3 has 16 amino acids. CDR3 amino acids: CASSDPHREAGNTIYF. The CDR3 nucleotides are TGTGCCAGCAGCGACCCCCACAGGGAGGCTGGAAACACCATATATTTT.

J is TRBJ1-3 and V is TRBV6-5, with D unclear. The germline CDR1 and CDR2 sequences are MNHEY and SVGAGI. The CDR3 has 10 residues. V lost 8 bases and J lost 13, with 12 bases in between. The chain's CDR3 is CASGDFTIYF. CDR3 DNA sequence: TGTGCCAGCGGCGACTTTACTATATATTTT.

The V gene is TRBV7-9, the J gene TRBJ2-3, with D possibly TRBD2 on 6 matching bases. The CDR3 length is 15 residues. Germline CDR1 SEHNR, CDR2 FQNEAQ (reference sequence). V gave up 2 bases and J gave up 4 bases, with 13 bases separating them. The DNA for the CDR3 is TGTGCCAGCAGCTTACTGGAGGGCAGGGCAGATACGCAGTATTTT. Amino acid sequence: CASSLLEGRADTQYF. Full variable domain (outside the CDR3, taken from reference TRBV7-9 and TRBJ2-3): DTGVSQNPRHKITKRGQNVTFRCDPISEHNRLYWYRQTLGQGPEFLTYFQNEAQLEKSRLLSDRFSAERPKGSFSTLEIQRTEQGDSAMYLCASSLLEGRADTQYFGPGTRLTVL.

The chain joins TRBV2 to TRBJ2-1; D is uncertain. From germline, CDR1 is SNHLY and CDR2 FYNNEI. The CDR3 runs to 11 residues. V lost 1 base, J lost 8 bases, and 3 bases lay in between. The CDR3 is CASSEEYEQFF. The CDR3 DNA reads TGTGCCAGCAGTGAAGAGTATGAGCAGTTCTTC.

The chain combines TRBV5-4 with TRBJ2-3; 10 bases align to TRBD1. CDR1 is SGHNT and CDR2 is YYREEE in the germline V gene (reference sequence). CDR3 size: 15 residues. V lost 6 bases to trimming and J lost 3 bases; unmatched junction nucleotides: 7. CDR3 amino acids: CASTLGTGETDTQYF. The CDR3 nucleotides read TGTGCCAGCACCCTGGGGACAGGGGAAACAGATACGCAGTATTTT. Drawing the rest from reference TRBV5-4 and TRBJ2-3, the complete variable domain is ETGVTQSPTHLIKTRGQQVTLRCSSQSGHNTVSWYQQALGQGPQFIFQYYREEENGRGNFPPRFSGLQFPNYSSELNVNALELDDSALYLCASTLGTGETDTQYFGPGTRLTVL.

V and J are TRBV5-1 and TRBJ2-7; D could derive from TRBD1 or TRBD2 (5 bases each). The CDR3 has 14 amino acids. The germline V gene encodes CDR1 SGHRS and CDR2 YFSETQ. V was pared by 4 bases and J by 2 bases, with 13 bases between. CDR3 protein: CASSGTGTAYEQYF. CDR3 sequence (DNA): TGCGCCAGCAGCGGAACCGGGACCGCCTACGAGCAGTACTTC.

V gene TRBV20-1 combines with J gene TRBJ2-3; the match to TRBD2 covers 12 bases. Unmatched junction bases numbered 13, after V lost 3 bases and J lost 0 bases. There are 19 residues in the CDR3. Germline CDR1 is DFQATT and CDR2 is SNEGSKA (reference sequence). The CDR3 coding sequence is TGCAGTGCTAGTCCTACCACCGGGACTAGCGGGTTTAGCACAGATACGCAGTATTTT. It codes for CSASPTTGTSGFSTDTQYF.

V is TRBV3-1 (or the pseudogene TRBV3-2) and J is TRBJ1-1; D perhaps matches TRBD1 (6 bases). Trimming stripped 2 bases from V and 5 bases from J, with 12 bases between. Germline V CDR1 and CDR2: LGHDT, YNNKEL (reference sequence). The CDR3 sequence is 14 residues long. The CDR3 reads CASSQLDRRTEAFF. CDR3 bases: TGTGCCAGCAGCCAACTCGACAGGAGGACTGAAGCTTTCTTT.

The chain has TRBV3-1 (or the pseudogene TRBV3-2) and TRBJ1-3; 7 bases are shared with TRBD1. J lost 0 bases, V lost 4 bases, and 6 bases had no gene match. The V gene's germline CDR1 is LGHDT and CDR2 YNNKEL (reference sequence). This CDR3 region has 16 residues. CDR3 loop: CASSLRQGVSGNTIYF. Written as DNA, the CDR3 is TGTGCCAGCAGCCTTAGACAGGGTGTCTCTGGAAACACCATATATTTT.

The genes are TRBV21-1 and TRBJ1-2; the table names TRBD1, a call not compared with the DNA. TRBV21-1 is deemed a pseudogene. The CDR3 consists of 15 residues. Here the CDR3 reads CASSFRTGTYYGYTF. The CDR3 DNA follows: TGTGCCAGCAGCTTCCGGACAGGGACCTACTATGGCTACACCTTC.

This chain joins TRBV19 and TRBJ2-7; TRBD2 matches 14 bases. CDR1 LNHDA and CDR2 SQIVND come from the germline V gene (reference sequence). After removal of 6 bases from V and 2 bases from J, the junction contained 3 bases not matched to a gene. The CDR3 totals 15 residues. The CDR3 DNA sequence: TGTGCCAGTAGAACGGGACTAGCGGGAGCCTACGAGCAGTACTTC. It yields the protein CASRTGLAGAYEQYF.

The V and J genes are TRBV19 and TRBJ2-2; D possibly corresponds to TRBD2 (6 bases). The CDR3 sequence is 15 residues long. Germline V gene lookup returns CDR1 LNHDA and CDR2 SQIVND (reference sequence). Trimming removed 4 bases from V and 4 bases from J, with 13 bases in between. The chain's CDR3 is CASSSRGSGTGELFF. Written as DNA, the CDR3 is TGTGCCAGTAGTAGTCGGGGGTCGGGCACCGGGGAGCTGTTTTTT. The full variable domain, its missing parts supplied by reference TRBV19 and TRBJ2-2, is DGGITQSPKYLFRKEGQNVTLSCEQNLNHDAMYWYRQDPGQGLRLIYYSQIVNDFQKGDIAEGYSVSREKKESFPLTVTSAQKNPTAFYLCASSSRGSGTGELFFGEGSRLTVL.

V and J are TRBV4-2 and TRBJ1-2; D is unresolved. V lost 0 bases and J lost 5, with 10 bases in between. CDR1 is LGHNA, CDR2 YNFKEQ, per germline. The CDR3 spans 14 residues. The CDR3 loop reads CASSQDQRAYGYTF. The CDR3 DNA reads as TGTGCCAGCAGCCAAGATCAGCGCGCTTATGGCTACACCTTC.

V gene TRBV7-8 combines with J gene TRBJ2-3; TRBD2 matches at 8 bases. The CDR3 length is 14 residues. The J segment lost 6 bases and the V segment lost 2 bases, leaving 4 bases of the junction unmatched. CDR1 is SGHVS, CDR2 FQNEAQ, per germline. The CDR3 bases are TGTGCCAGCAGCTTACCTAGCGGGCTGGATACGCAGTATTTT. Its protein is CASSLPSGLDTQYF.

This chain joins TRBV5-6 and TRBJ1-5; D gene unclear. The CDR3 runs 13 residues. Trimming pared 4 bases from V and 9 bases from J, leaving 14 bases between. Germline CDR1 SGHDT, CDR2 YYEEEE. This chain's CDR3 is CASSPGPGVPQHF. The DNA for the CDR3 is TGTGCCAGCAGCCCCGGCCCGGGTGTGCCCCAGCATTTT.

This clone was observed once. V gene TRBV29-1 combines with J gene TRBJ1-2; the match to TRBD1 covers 7 bases. This CDR3 has 14 amino acids. Germline V gives CDR1 SQVTM, CDR2 ANQGSEA. Losses at the gene ends were 4 bases for V and 6 bases for J; bases not matched to a gene: 11. For the CDR3, the DNA is TGCAGCGTTGTGAAGGGGGCTACCCCCCATGGCTACACCTTC. This encodes CSVVKGATPHGYTF.

The chain links TRBV4-3 to TRBJ2-7, with 7 positions matching TRBD2. The V gene end was trimmed by 0 bases and the J gene end by 4 bases; junction bases not matched to a gene: 6. Per the germline V gene, CDR1 is LGHNA and CDR2 is YSLEER. This CDR3 spans 15 amino acids. DNA of the CDR3: TGCGCCAGCAGCCAAGATCCCCGCGGGAGTTACGAGCAGTACTTC. This gives the protein CASSQDPRGSYEQYF.

CDR3 sequence: CASSLSPGHYQETQYF. CDR3 nucleotide sequence: TGTGCCAGCAGTTTATCGCCCGGACACTACCAAGAGACCCAGTACTTC. The V gene is TRBV27, the J gene TRBJ2-5; D is possibly TRBD1 (5 bases). The CDR3 extends over 16 amino acids. Trimming took off 0 bases at V and 0 bases at J, with 11 bases between the two ends. Looked up from germline, CDR1 is MNHEY and CDR2 is SMNVEV (reference sequence).

Concerning this clone: This sample also contains other DNA sequences that code for the same CDR3. This rearrangement joins TRBV21-1 to TRBJ1-3. TRBV21-1 has pseudogene status. The CDR3 is made up of 13 amino acids. The CDR3 sequence is CASSPGGLFTIYF. In nucleotides, the CDR3 is TGCGCCAGCAGCCCCGGGGGTCTTTTCACCATATATTTT.

This rearrangement joins TRBV28 to TRBJ2-7; D may match TRBD1 or TRBD2 (5 bases each). Germline-derived CDR1 and CDR2 are MDHEN and SYDVKM. V was pared by 6 bases and J by 3 bases, with 12 bases between. The CDR3 consists of 13 residues. CDR3 region: CASRYGTSYEQYF. The CDR3 DNA follows: TGTGCCAGCAGATACGGGACGAGCTACGAGCAGTACTTC.

The CDR3 nucleotides read TGTGCCAGCAGCTTCGGCGCGGGGCCCCAAGAGACCCAGTACTTC. As protein: CASSFGAGPQETQYF. The chain joins TRBV7-9 to TRBJ2-5; possibly TRBD2 for D (6 bases). Looked up from germline, CDR1 is SEHNR and CDR2 is FQNEAQ (reference sequence). The ends were cut back, 3 bases at V and 1 base at J, with 12 bases in the middle. The CDR3 has 15 residues.

The chain joins TRBV11-2 to TRBJ1-2; D may be TRBD1 (5 bases). V lost 0 bases and J lost 7, with 18 bases in between. Germline V gene data show CDR1 as SGHAT and CDR2 as FQNNGV. The CDR3 extends over 16 amino acids. CDR3 coding DNA: TGTGCCAGCAGCTTAGATCAACTGGGGACTACGAGTGGCTACACCTTC. Translating it yields CASSLDQLGTTSGYTF.

V gene TRBV5-4 combines with J gene TRBJ2-2; 7 bases align to TRBD1. CDR3 size: 15 residues. V shed 5 bases and J 0 bases; nucleotides not matched to a gene: 4. Germline CDR1 SGHNT, CDR2 YYREEE (reference sequence). The CDR3 sequence: CASSWTGPNTGELFF. CDR3 DNA sequence: TGTGCCAGCAGTTGGACAGGCCCGAACACCGGGGAGCTGTTTTTT.

The count of this clone is one. The chain links TRBV30 to TRBJ2-3, with a weak D call TRBD2 (7 bases). The germline V and J ends were trimmed by 4 bases and 5 bases, with 10 bases remaining between them. CDR1 is GTSNPN and CDR2 is SVGIG in the germline V gene (reference sequence). The CDR3 runs to 12 residues. The CDR3 is CAWKGGVDTQYF. CDR3 DNA: TGTGCCTGGAAGGGGGGGGTAGATACGCAGTATTTT.

The rearrangement joins TRBV10-3 to TRBJ2-3, with 9 bases aligning to TRBD2. CDR1 ENHRY and CDR2 SYGVKD come from the germline V gene. The V and J ends lost 6 bases and 0 bases, in that order; junction bases with no gene match: 10. The CDR3 sequence is 17 residues long. The CDR3 bases are TGTGCCATCAGCCCGGATCCTAGCGGGACTAGCACAGATACGCAGTATTTT. Its protein is CAISPDPSGTSTDTQYF.

The gene calls are TRBV24-1 and TRBJ1-2; 7 bases are a match to TRBD1. The germline V gene encodes CDR1 KGHDR and CDR2 SFDVKD. V lost 3 bases, J lost 3 bases, and 6 bases stayed unmatched. This CDR3 has 15 residues. In nucleotides, the CDR3 is TGTGCCACCAGTGATGGAACCCAGGGGGACTATGGCTACACCTTC. Translating gives CATSDGTQGDYGYTF.